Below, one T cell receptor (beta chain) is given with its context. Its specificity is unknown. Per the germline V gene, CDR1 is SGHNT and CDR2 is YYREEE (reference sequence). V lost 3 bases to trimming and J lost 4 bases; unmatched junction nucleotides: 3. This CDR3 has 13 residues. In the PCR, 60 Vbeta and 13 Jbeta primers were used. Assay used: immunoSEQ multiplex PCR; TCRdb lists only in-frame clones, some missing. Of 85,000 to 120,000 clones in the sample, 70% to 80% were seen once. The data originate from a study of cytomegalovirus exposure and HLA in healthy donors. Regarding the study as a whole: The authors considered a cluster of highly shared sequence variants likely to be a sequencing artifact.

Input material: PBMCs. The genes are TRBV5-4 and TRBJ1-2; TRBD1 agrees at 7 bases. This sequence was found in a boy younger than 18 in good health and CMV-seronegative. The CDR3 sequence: CASSWDRIYGYTF. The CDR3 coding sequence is TGTGCCAGCAGCTGGGACAGAATCTATGGCTACACCTTC. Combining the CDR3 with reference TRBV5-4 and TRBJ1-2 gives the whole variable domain ETGVTQSPTHLIKTRGQQVTLRCSSQSGHNTVSWYQQALGQGPQFIFQYYREEENGRGNFPPRFSGLQFPNYSSELNVNALELDDSALYLCASSWDRIYGYTFGSGTRLTVV.